Listed below are T cell receptor beta chains from one sample, sequenced in a study of shared clonotypes between healthy human individuals. Profiled with immunoSEQ multiplex PCR; TCRdb holds only in-frame clones, not every one. The table includes 2.3 million or so clones, approximately 93% detected once. The sequenced sample was naive CD4+ T cells from PBMCs. These receptors originate from a man between 18 and 35 years old in good health. Some clones in this sample may be carry-over from other donors' samples. CDR3s leave out the opening cysteine and the closing phenylalanine or tryptophan.

v_call: TRBV7-3
j_call: TRBJ2-1
cdr3_aa: ASSPGGSYNEQF

v_call: TRBV6-1
j_call: TRBJ1-1
cdr3_aa: ASSDLPSNTEAF

v_call: TRBV5-1
j_call: TRBJ1-2
cdr3_aa: ASSFIPGTDEEKRGYT

v_call: TRBV9
j_call: TRBJ2-3
cdr3_aa: ASSARRATSTDTQY

v_call: TRBV29-1
j_call: TRBJ2-7
cdr3_aa: SVWDRGNEQY

v_call: TRBV19
j_call: TRBJ2-5
cdr3_aa: ASMGGRQETQY

v_call: TRBV7-3
j_call: TRBJ2-1
cdr3_aa: ASSPIGGASYNEQF

v_call: TRBV28
j_call: TRBJ2-6
cdr3_aa: ASSSRGTASGANVLT

v_call: TRBV5-1
j_call: TRBJ1-1
cdr3_aa: ASSPGAENTEAF

v_call: TRBV18
j_call: TRBJ1-1
cdr3_aa: ASFPRTQNTEAF

v_call: TRBV11-2
j_call: TRBJ2-3
cdr3_aa: ASSLVVATDTQY

v_call: TRBV7-2
j_call: TRBJ2-7
cdr3_aa: ASSRPGVLSSYEQY

v_call: TRBV4-3
j_call: TRBJ1-2
cdr3_aa: ASSPREGGHYGYT

v_call: TRBV9
j_call: TRBJ2-1
cdr3_aa: ASSVFLSAETYNEQF

v_call: TRBV28
j_call: TRBJ2-3
cdr3_aa: ASGVYGDTQY

v_call: TRBV5-4
j_call: TRBJ2-1
cdr3_aa: ASSLGPSGYNEQF

v_call: TRBV5-1
j_call: TRBJ1-2
cdr3_aa: ASSLEGQRDGYT

v_call: TRBV28
j_call: TRBJ2-2
cdr3_aa: ASSSGTGRTGELF

v_call: TRBV7-8
j_call: TRBJ1-2
cdr3_aa: ASSQDRGLNYGYT

v_call: TRBV9
j_call: TRBJ2-1
cdr3_aa: ASSPRTSGSNEQF

v_call: TRBV15
j_call: TRBJ2-2
cdr3_aa: ATSRLPEIPGELF

v_call: TRBV10-3
j_call: TRBJ1-3
cdr3_aa: AMRQGNTIY

v_call: TRBV18
j_call: TRBJ1-2
cdr3_aa: ASSPLVPGQGDENYGYT

v_call: TRBV5-1
j_call: TRBJ2-2
cdr3_aa: ASSLDVGTGELF

v_call: TRBV7-2
j_call: TRBJ2-7
cdr3_aa: ASSFRNSGSGYEQY

v_call: TRBV11-2
j_call: TRBJ2-7
cdr3_aa: ASSFIRGDEQY

v_call: TRBV25-1
j_call: TRBJ2-1
cdr3_aa: ASSEFKGLASDEQF

v_call: TRBV7-2
j_call: TRBJ2-1
cdr3_aa: ASSLVRENEQF

v_call: TRBV29-1
j_call: TRBJ2-7
cdr3_aa: SVGLRLGLDEQY

v_call: TRBV28
j_call: TRBJ2-4
cdr3_aa: ASREGNIQY

v_call: TRBV19
j_call: TRBJ1-2
cdr3_aa: ASQDHSGTGNRYGYT

v_call: TRBV25-1
j_call: TRBJ2-1
cdr3_aa: ASSPGLAGGLAGEQF

v_call: TRBV4-1
j_call: TRBJ1-1
cdr3_aa: ASSQVGQGGTEAF

v_call: TRBV5-1
j_call: TRBJ1-3
cdr3_aa: ASSLESVTSSGNTIY

v_call: TRBV5-4
j_call: TRBJ2-3
cdr3_aa: ASSLGQGAQTDTQY

v_call: TRBV7-6
j_call: TRBJ2-5
cdr3_aa: ASSLSGRGKETQY

v_call: TRBV15
j_call: TRBJ1-1
cdr3_aa: ATEGAANTEAF

v_call: TRBV10-3
j_call: TRBJ2-1
cdr3_aa: AISESNLLAGEQF

v_call: TRBV4-1
j_call: TRBJ2-1
cdr3_aa: ASRRDSLNEQF

v_call: TRBV6-1
j_call: TRBJ1-1
cdr3_aa: ASSDARESTEAF

v_call: TRBV6-1
j_call: TRBJ2-7
cdr3_aa: ASSARPGQGRVQY

v_call: TRBV6-5
j_call: TRBJ1-2
cdr3_aa: ASKGTGSSYT

v_call: TRBV27
j_call: TRBJ2-2
cdr3_aa: ASSPRTSGSVAGELF

v_call: TRBV18
j_call: TRBJ1-4
cdr3_aa: ASSPGPQVSNEKLF

v_call: TRBV15
j_call: TRBJ2-3
cdr3_aa: ATSRDRDYYTDTQY

v_call: TRBV9
j_call: TRBJ2-5
cdr3_aa: ASSVGGHVYQETQY

v_call: TRBV28
j_call: TRBJ1-2
cdr3_aa: ASYPFRDFVTVYGYT

v_call: TRBV7-2
j_call: TRBJ2-5
cdr3_aa: ASSPRLQETQY

v_call: TRBV28
j_call: TRBJ1-5
cdr3_aa: ASSWESDRGLNQPQH

v_call: TRBV27
j_call: TRBJ2-7
cdr3_aa: ASSISGIYEQY

v_call: TRBV5-4
j_call: TRBJ2-1
cdr3_aa: ASSHDRSSYNEQF

v_call: TRBV5-1
j_call: TRBJ2-1
cdr3_aa: ASSLAYMIPGAPYNEQF

v_call: TRBV9
j_call: TRBJ2-7
cdr3_aa: ASSVGGEQY

v_call: TRBV5-1
j_call: TRBJ1-1
cdr3_aa: ASSLGTAKNTEAF

v_call: TRBV13
j_call: TRBJ2-5
cdr3_aa: ASSPRGSGSPETQY